The 32 T cell receptor beta chains given below trace back to one sample, sequenced in a study of CD8+CD57+ T cells in acquired aplastic anemia (dated by TCRdb to about 2018). The run used an Illumina HiSeq 2000. Genomic DNA was used as template for profiling of TCR beta VDJ combinations and CDR3 sequences. TCRdb reanalyzed the raw reads on its own, using fastp at Q25 for trimming and MiXCR for clone calling, and kept in-frame beta chains. Each entry merges the rows of one CDR3 protein and shows their most common DNA and genes. Here the sample has fewer than 200,000 distinct CDR3 sequences; about 48% occur a single time. The ten biggest clones cover 1.1% of the sample. Sequencing used sorted CD4+, CD8+, or CD8+CD57+ T cells (not recorded which) from PBMCs. These receptor sequences come from a human donor in good health.

V is TRBV20-1 and J is TRBJ2-2; 13 bases align to TRBD2. The V gene end was trimmed by 1 base and the J gene end by 5 bases; junction bases not matched to a gene: 1. CDR3 size: 15 residues. Germline V gene lookup returns CDR1 DFQATT and CDR2 SNEGSKA (reference sequence). CDR3 residues: CSARVTSGGTGELFF. The CDR3, as DNA: TGCAGTGCTAGAGTGACTAGCGGGGGGACCGGGGAGCTGTTTTTT.

In regard to this clonotype: The junction shows a germline mismatch at one end, possibly a read error. CDR3: CASSLGRPAGNERFF. CDR3 in DNA: TGTGCCAGCAGTTTAGGCAGGCCCGCGGGCAATGAGCGGTTCTTC. This chain joins TRBV2 and TRBJ2-1; D possibly corresponds to TRBD2 (5 bases). Germline values: CDR1 SNHLY, CDR2 FYNNEI. The CDR3 length is 15 residues.

This chain links TRBV20-1 with TRBJ2-5; unclear D gene. CDR3 length equals 10 residues. Germline V lookup: CDR1 DFQATT, CDR2 SNEGSKA (reference sequence). Trimming stripped 2 bases from V and 5 bases from J, with 3 bases between. In DNA, the CDR3 is TGCAGTGCTAGACGTGAGACCCAGTACTTC. Translated, it gives CSARRETQYF.

The J gene is TRBJ2-1, the V gene TRBV11-2; D is ambiguous. V gave up 4 bases and J gave up 3 bases, with 10 bases separating them. This CDR3 is 14 amino acids long. Germline loops: CDR1 SGHAT, CDR2 FQNNGV. CDR3 DNA sequence: TGTGCCAGCAGCTCCGGGCTAAACTACAATGAGCAGTTCTTC. Translating it yields CASSSGLNYNEQFF.

This clonotype has a single count. The chain combines TRBV2 with TRBJ2-1; 10 bases line up with TRBD2. V lost 6 bases, J lost 3 bases, and 5 bases stayed unmatched. The CDR3 length is 15 residues. Per germline, CDR1 SNHLY and CDR2 FYNNEI. The DNA for the CDR3 is TGTGCCAGCAGGGCTAGGACTAGCGGCTACAATGAGCAGTTCTTC. Translation: CASRARTSGYNEQFF.

Ten or more counts support this clonotype. The V and J genes are TRBV29-1 and TRBJ2-1, with D perhaps matching TRBD1 (5 bases). In germline, CDR1 is SQVTM, CDR2 ANQGSEA. The CDR3 is 13 amino acids. Between the trimmed V and J ends, which lost 2 bases and 13 bases, there was a span of 18 bases. DNA for the CDR3: TGCAGCGTTGAATTAGGAACAGGTATCTCCCAGTTCTTC. Translated: CSVELGTGISQFF.

In this sample, this clonotype turned up many times. This chain uses TRBV29-1 with TRBJ1-1; no clear D. Trimming removed 4 bases from V and 0 bases from J, with 15 bases in between. This CDR3 is built from 15 residues. CDR1 SQVTM and CDR2 ANQGSEA come from the germline V gene. The DNA of the CDR3 is TGCAGCGTTGTATCGGGATCCAACATGAACACTGAAGCTTTCTTT. Its protein product is CSVVSGSNMNTEAFF.

This clonotype came up a few times. A much larger clone is a single base away; this may be a read error. The V call is TRBV9, the J call TRBJ2-7; D gene uncertain. Germline V CDR1 and CDR2: SGDLS, YYNGEE. This CDR3 has 14 residues. In DNA, the CDR3 is TGTGCCAGCGGGCGAACTGCCGACTCCTACGGGCAGTACTTC. It yields the protein CASGRTADSYGQYF.

This clonotype was recorded many times. The J gene is TRBJ2-7, the V gene TRBV5-5; D unclear. The V gene lost 1 base and the J gene lost 3 bases, with 11 bases spanning the gap. CDR3 length equals 14 residues. Germline V gene lookup returns CDR1 SGHKS and CDR2 YYEKEE (reference sequence). The CDR3 region is CASSLILGNYEQYF. DNA of the CDR3: TGTGCCAGCAGCTTGATCCTCGGTAACTACGAGCAGTACTTC.

The rearrangement links TRBV11-2 to TRBJ2-4; 7 nucleotides match TRBD1. Trimming at V came to 2 bases and at J to 0 bases, leaving 4 bases not matched to a gene. Per germline, CDR1 SGHAT and CDR2 FQNNGV. The CDR3 runs 16 residues. Written as DNA, the CDR3 is TGTGCCAGCAGCTTACAGGGGGACCTAGCCAAAAACATTCAGTACTTC. Protein: CASSLQGDLAKNIQYF.

The CDR3 protein is CASSLISQNTEAFF. DNA of the CDR3: TGCGCCAGCAGCTTGATTTCCCAGAACACTGAAGCTTTCTTT. The rearrangement links TRBV5-1 to TRBJ1-1, with D unresolved. Trimming pared 1 base from V and 1 base from J, leaving 8 bases between. This CDR3 region has 14 residues. Germline values: CDR1 SGHRS, CDR2 YFSETQ.

This clonotype turned up a few times. The rearrangement links TRBV15 to TRBJ2-7, with D perhaps TRBD1 (5 bases). V was trimmed by 4 bases and J by 3 bases, leaving 7 bases between them. Per the germline V gene, CDR1 is LNHNV and CDR2 is YYDKDF (reference sequence). This CDR3 region has 12 residues. This CDR3 reads CATSNRNYEQYF. The DNA of the CDR3 is TGTGCCACCAGCAACAGGAACTACGAGCAGTACTTC.

This clonotype was counted many times. This chain joins TRBV4-3 and TRBJ1-4; the D gene is possibly TRBD1 (6 bases). The V and J ends lost 1 base and 5 bases respectively, with 11 bases between them. The CDR3 length is 15 residues. Germline loops: CDR1 LGHNA, CDR2 YSLEER. The CDR3 nucleotides read TGCGCCAGCAGCCAAGGAGACAGGCGGAATGAAAAACTGTTTTTT. Its translation: CASSQGDRRNEKLFF.

The chain employs TRBV4-3 and TRBJ1-1; the D gene is possibly TRBD1 (5 bases). From germline, CDR1 is LGHNA and CDR2 YSLEER. V dropped 4 bases and J dropped 4 bases, with 10 bases sitting between them. The CDR3 contains 13 residues. The CDR3 region has the DNA TGCGCCAGCAGCCGTGGGGGGGTCACTGAAGCTTTCTTT. This codes for CASSRGGVTEAFF.

The chain uses TRBV6-2 or TRBV6-3 and TRBJ1-3; D not certain. The germline V and J ends were trimmed by 2 bases and 0 bases, with 8 bases remaining between them. This CDR3 region has 15 residues. Per the germline V gene, CDR1 is MNHEY and CDR2 is SVGEGT. The CDR3 loop reads CASSYDAVSGNTIYF. CDR3 DNA: TGTGCCAGCAGTTACGACGCGGTCTCTGGAAACACCATATATTTT.

With regard to this clonotype: This could be a read error, since a much larger clone is one nucleotide away. The chain recombines TRBV20-1 with TRBJ2-2; 9 bases line up with TRBD1. This CDR3 has 16 residues. Germline CDR1 is DFQATT and CDR2 is SNEGSKA (reference sequence). Germline trimming cut 6 bases from V and 5 bases from J; bases unmatched to any gene: 13. The CDR3 spells CSAPCIGTGKTGELFF. The CDR3 bases are TGCAGTGCACCCTGTATAGGGACAGGGAAAACCGGGGAGCTGTTTTTT.

In this sample, this clonotype turned up a few times. The CDR3, as DNA: TGCGCCAGCAGCCAAGGAGCCCCACTAGCGGGGGTAACAGATACGCAGTATTTT. It specifies CASSQGAPLAGVTDTQYF. V usage is TRBV4-1 and J usage is TRBJ2-3, with 11 bases identical to TRBD2. Germline-derived CDR1 and CDR2 are MGHRA and YSYEKL. After removal of 1 base from V and 3 bases from J, the junction contained 9 bases not matched to a gene. CDR3 size: 18 residues.

This clonotype showed up many times. The chain recombines TRBV30 with TRBJ2-7, with a weak D call TRBD2 (6 bases). This CDR3 is built from 14 residues. From germline, CDR1 is GTSNPN and CDR2 SVGIG (reference sequence). The V end lost 1 base, the J end lost 9 bases, and 19 bases lay between the germline ends. Written as DNA, the CDR3 is TGTGCCTGGAGTGGGACTCATTCGGGAGTCGGGCAGTACTTC. As protein: CAWSGTHSGVGQYF.

The genes are TRBV19 and TRBJ2-7; no definite D call. The CDR3 has 13 amino acids. The ends were cut back, 3 bases at V and 4 bases at J, with 10 bases in the middle. The germline V gene encodes CDR1 LNHDA and CDR2 SQIVND (reference sequence). CDR3 nucleotide sequence: TGTGCCAGTAGTATGGTTGACGGATACGAGCAGTACTTC. Protein: CASSMVDGYEQYF.

This clonotype was observed many times. The chain is built from TRBV7-9 and TRBJ2-1; 8 nucleotides line up with TRBD2. The trim removed 5 bases at V and 16 bases at J, leaving 22 bases unmatched. Germline V gives CDR1 SEHNR, CDR2 FQNEAQ (reference sequence). There are 16 residues in the CDR3. CDR3 nucleotide sequence: TGTGCCAGCAGCACCCTTGCGGGGGGATCAATGAGCAGACCCTTCTTC. Amino acid sequence: CASSTLAGGSMSRPFF. Full variable domain (outside the CDR3, taken from reference TRBV7-9 and TRBJ2-1): DTGVSQNPRHKITKRGQNVTFRCDPISEHNRLYWYRQTLGQGPEFLTYFQNEAQLEKSRLLSDRFSAERPKGSFSTLEIQRTEQGDSAMYLCASSTLAGGSMSRPFFGPGTRLTVL.

This clonotype came up many times. The rearrangement links TRBV6-1 to TRBJ1-5, with D maybe TRBD1 (6 bases). Germline values: CDR1 MNHNS, CDR2 SASEGT. The CDR3 covers 15 residues. V was pared by 7 bases and J by 1 base, with 14 bases between. Here the CDR3 DNA reads TGTGCCAGCACCGCCGGGACATTGAGCAATCAGCCCCAGCATTTT. Protein product: CASTAGTLSNQPQHF.

CDR3 coding DNA: TGTGCCAGCAAGTTTGCCGGGTACGATGGCTACACCTTC. Its translation: CASKFAGYDGYTF. This rearrangement joins TRBV7-9 to TRBJ1-2; D is undetermined. CDR3 length equals 13 residues. Trimming cost V 7 bases and J 6 bases, with 15 bases left between them. Looked up from germline, CDR1 is SEHNR and CDR2 is FQNEAQ (reference sequence).

This clonotype came up many times. The chain links TRBV24-1 to TRBJ2-3; tentative D call: TRBD1 (6 bases). Trimming shortened V by 7 bases and J by 9 bases, and 16 bases separated the two germline ends. Germline assignment: CDR1 KGHDR and CDR2 SFDVKD. The CDR3 is 13 residues long. The CDR3 spells CATSRQAEKTQYF. The DNA for the CDR3 is TGTGCCACCAGCCGACAGGCGGAAAAGACGCAGTATTTT.

This clonotype appeared a few times. The gene calls are TRBV7-2 and TRBJ2-7, with D perhaps matching TRBD1 or TRBD2 (5 bases each). Germline V gene sequence: CDR1 SGHTA, CDR2 FQGNSA. V gave up 8 bases and J gave up 2 bases, with 16 bases separating them. The CDR3 extends over 14 amino acids. CDR3 in amino acids: CASSRGGLTYEQYF. CDR3 coding DNA: TGTGCCAGCTCCCGGGGCGGGCTCACCTACGAGCAGTACTTC.

This clonotype was seen a few times. V and J are TRBV15 and TRBJ1-4, with D unclear. Germline CDR1 is LNHNV and CDR2 is YYDKDF (reference sequence). The CDR3 contains 15 residues. The V end was cut by 0 bases, the J end by 3 bases, with 8 bases between. The chain's CDR3 is CATSRDQRPNEKLFF. As DNA, the CDR3 is TGTGCCACCAGCAGAGACCAGAGGCCTAATGAAAAACTGTTTTTT. Full variable domain (outside the CDR3, taken from reference TRBV15 and TRBJ1-4): DAMVIQNPRYQVTQFGKPVTLSCSQTLNHNVMYWYQQKSSQAPKLLFHYYDKDFNNEADTPDNFQSRRPNTSFCFLDIRSPGLGDTAMYLCATSRDQRPNEKLFFGSGTQLSVL.

This chain uses TRBV11-3 with TRBJ1-1; TRBD1 is a possible D gene (5 bases). CDR1 is SGHNT, CDR2 YENEEA, per germline. The CDR3 contains 14 residues. Trimming took off 4 bases at V and 1 base at J, with 10 bases between the two ends. The CDR3 nucleotides are TGTGCCAGCAGCTGGGGCGGGGCGAACACTGAAGCTTTCTTT. Its translation: CASSWGGANTEAFF.

This chain joins TRBV7-9 and TRBJ2-3, with D perhaps TRBD2 (5 bases). The CDR3 sequence is 13 residues long. Trimming took off 2 bases at V and 6 bases at J, with 9 bases between the two ends. Germline V gene data show CDR1 as SEHNR and CDR2 as FQNEAQ (reference sequence). The CDR3 reads CASSLLRDDTQYF. The CDR3 nucleotides are TGTGCCAGCAGCTTACTCCGGGATGATACGCAGTATTTT.

About this clonotype: The CDR3 ends on some other residue instead of the conserved phenylalanine or tryptophan, so this is likely a read error. The V and J genes are TRBV5-5 and TRBJ2-1; 7 bases line up with TRBD1. Germline CDR1 SGHKS, CDR2 YYEKEE (reference sequence). The CDR3 runs 13 residues. With 6 bases clipped from V and 9 bases from J, the junction kept 9 bases outside the gene matches. CDR3 protein: CASNEGANGEQFL. DNA for the CDR3: TGTGCCAGCAACGAGGGGGCGAACGGTGAGCAGTTCCTC.

This clonotype was detected many times. V usage is TRBV7-9 and J usage is TRBJ2-1, with TRBD1 matching over 9 bases. Trimming removed 6 bases from V and 7 bases from J; junction bases left unmatched: 13. Germline values: CDR1 SEHNR, CDR2 FQNEAQ (reference sequence). The CDR3 sequence is 16 residues long. This CDR3 is CASRDKIGTGKNEQFF. Here the CDR3 DNA reads TGTGCCAGCAGAGATAAGATTGGGACAGGGAAAAATGAGCAGTTCTTC.

About this clonotype: A much larger clone is a single base away; this may be a read error. The chain joins TRBV6-5 to TRBJ1-1; no clear D gene. V was clipped by 6 bases and J by 10 bases, with 15 bases between them. The CDR3 length is 12 residues. Germline CDR1 is MNHEY and CDR2 is SVGAGI. CDR3 sequence (DNA): TGTGCCAGCAGACCAGCAATAGGTGGAGCTTTCTTT. Its translation: CASRPAIGGAFF.

The chain joins TRBV7-2 to TRBJ2-7; D is possibly TRBD2 (7 bases). V lost 7 bases to trimming and J lost 7 bases, with 11 bases between them. Germline CDR1 is SGHTA and CDR2 is FQGNSA. This CDR3 has 11 amino acids. CDR3 sequence (DNA): TGTGCCAGCAAGGGGGGGGAAGAGCAGTACTTC. Translated, it gives CASKGGEEQYF.

This clonotype showed up just once. The chain is built from TRBV9 and TRBJ2-3; 13 positions agree with TRBD2. The CDR3 has 18 residues. The germline V gene has CDR1 SGDLS and CDR2 YYNGEE. Trimming took 0 bases from V and 8 from J; bases not matched to a gene: 12. The CDR3 reads CASSVASRGTSGRVTQYF. CDR3 DNA sequence: TGTGCCAGCAGCGTAGCCAGTCGGGGAACTAGCGGGAGGGTTACGCAGTATTTT.